This T cell receptor beta chain was observed in a study of radiotherapy plus CTLA-4 blockade in lung cancer. The overall study: Disease control was present in around a third of patients, and objective responses in roughly 17%.

Concerning this clone: Its antigen is unknown.

Chemo-refractory metastatic non-small-cell lung cancer patients underwent focal radiation alongside CTLA-4 blockade with ipilimumab. Measured with immunoSEQ multiplex PCR; TCRdb has only the in-frame clones, and not every one. The sample lists about 38,000 clones; about 73% were seen once. Study outcomes and limitations: Reportedly, early blood T cell clone dynamics best predicted response, with interferon-beta.

Trimming took 4 bases from V and 3 from J, leaving 14 bases between them. This CDR3 has 14 amino acids. Germline loops: CDR1 SGHKS, CDR2 YYEKEE (reference sequence). The J gene is TRBJ2-7, the V gene TRBV5-5; D gene ambiguous. The specimen was peripheral blood, collected from a patient treated with radiotherapy plus ipilimumab. The TCR originated in a human donor with non-small cell lung cancer who had stable disease on radiotherapy plus ipilimumab. The CDR3 region is CASSDQNSFYEQYF. CDR3 in DNA: TGTGCCAGCAGCGACCAGAACAGTTTCTACGAGCAGTACTTC.